This section outlines one T cell receptor (beta chain) sequence together with its context. The target antigen is unknown. Compared with germline, one end of the junction differs, possibly owing to a read error. TCRdb re-clonotyped the PCR reads through MiXCR. Altogether 13,000 to 15,000 clones are present, roughly 3.5% being singletons, with the ten largest covering roughly 29%. The CDR3 length is 14 residues. CDR1 is MNHNS and CDR2 is SASEGT in the germline V gene. No treatment had been given to any patient before thyroid surgery. The sample comes from a study of metastatic and nonmetastatic thyroid tumors. Overall study context: Repertoire comparisons spanned blood and tumor or nodule tissue from malignant and benign thyroid patients.

Study outcomes and limitations: When malignant thyroid tumors were compared with benign nodules, TCR beta diversity was reportedly significantly higher in the malignant tumors. This held in both blood and tumor samples.

The receptor was derived from a female donor with papillary thyroid cancer or a benign thyroid nodule (not recorded which). Some clones in this sample may be carry-over from other donors' samples. J is TRBJ1-1 and V is TRBV6-1; a weak D match, TRBD1 (6 bases). Material for sequencing was tumor tissue. The CDR3 region has the DNA TGTGCCAGCAGTGAGACAGGAATGTACACTAAAGCTTTCTTT. Encoded protein: CASSETGMYTKAFF.